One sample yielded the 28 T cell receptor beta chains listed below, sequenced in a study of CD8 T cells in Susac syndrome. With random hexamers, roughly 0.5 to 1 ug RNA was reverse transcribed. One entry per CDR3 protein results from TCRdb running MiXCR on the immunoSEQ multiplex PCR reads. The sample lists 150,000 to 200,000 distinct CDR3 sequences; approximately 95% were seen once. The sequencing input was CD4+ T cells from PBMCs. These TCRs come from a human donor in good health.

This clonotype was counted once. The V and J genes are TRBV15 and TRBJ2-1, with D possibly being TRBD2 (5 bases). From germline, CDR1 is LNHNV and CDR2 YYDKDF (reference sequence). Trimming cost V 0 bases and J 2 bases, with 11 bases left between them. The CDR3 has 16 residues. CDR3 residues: CATSRERTRPYNEQFF. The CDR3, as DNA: TGTGCCACCAGCAGAGAAAGGACTCGGCCCTACAATGAGCAGTTCTTC.

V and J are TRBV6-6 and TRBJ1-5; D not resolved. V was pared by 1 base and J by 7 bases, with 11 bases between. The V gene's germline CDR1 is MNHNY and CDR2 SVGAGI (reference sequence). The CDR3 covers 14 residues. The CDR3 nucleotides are TGTGCCAGCAGTTACTTGGAGGTGGGCCAGCCCCAGCATTTT. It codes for CASSYLEVGQPQHF.

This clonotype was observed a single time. The CDR3 DNA is TGCAGCGTTGGGCGGGGGGGGATTGAGCCCCAGCATTTT. It codes for CSVGRGGIEPQHF. The rearrangement links TRBV29-1 to TRBJ1-5, with a tentative D call TRBD1 (5 bases). Germline V gene data show CDR1 as SQVTM and CDR2 as ANQGSEA. The length of the CDR3 is 13 residues. Between the trimmed V and J ends, which lost 4 bases and 8 bases, there was a span of 15 bases.

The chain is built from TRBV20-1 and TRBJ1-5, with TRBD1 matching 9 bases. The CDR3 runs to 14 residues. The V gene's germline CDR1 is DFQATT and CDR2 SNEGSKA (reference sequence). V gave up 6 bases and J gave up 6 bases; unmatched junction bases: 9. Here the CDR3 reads CSAKKDRGSQPQHF. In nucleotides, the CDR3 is TGCAGTGCCAAGAAGGACAGGGGAAGTCAGCCCCAGCATTTT.

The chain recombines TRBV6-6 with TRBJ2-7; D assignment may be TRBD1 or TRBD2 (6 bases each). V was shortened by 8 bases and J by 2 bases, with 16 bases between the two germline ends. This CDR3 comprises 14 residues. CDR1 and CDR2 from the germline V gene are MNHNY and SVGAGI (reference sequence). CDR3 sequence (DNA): TGTGCCAGCGGGGGTAAGGGGGGTACCTACGAGCAGTACTTC. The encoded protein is CASGGKGGTYEQYF.

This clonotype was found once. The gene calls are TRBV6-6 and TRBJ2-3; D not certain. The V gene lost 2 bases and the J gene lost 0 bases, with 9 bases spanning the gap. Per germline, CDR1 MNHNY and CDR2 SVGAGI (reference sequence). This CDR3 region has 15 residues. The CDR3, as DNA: TGTGCCAGCAGTTACGGCTACCCTAGCACAGATACGCAGTATTTT. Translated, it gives CASSYGYPSTDTQYF.

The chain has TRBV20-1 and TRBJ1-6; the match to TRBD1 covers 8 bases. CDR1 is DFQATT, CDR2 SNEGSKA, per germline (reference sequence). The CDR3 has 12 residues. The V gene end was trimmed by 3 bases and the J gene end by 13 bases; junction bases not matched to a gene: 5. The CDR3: CSARTTGDPLHF. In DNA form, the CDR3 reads TGCAGTGCTAGGACGACAGGGGACCCCCTCCACTTT.

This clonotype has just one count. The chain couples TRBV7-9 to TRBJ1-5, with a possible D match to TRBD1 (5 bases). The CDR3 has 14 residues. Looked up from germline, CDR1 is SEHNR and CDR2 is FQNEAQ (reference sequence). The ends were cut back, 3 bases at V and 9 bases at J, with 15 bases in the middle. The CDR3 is CASSLGQGGWPQHF. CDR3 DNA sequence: TGTGCCAGCAGCTTGGGGCAGGGAGGTTGGCCCCAGCATTTT.

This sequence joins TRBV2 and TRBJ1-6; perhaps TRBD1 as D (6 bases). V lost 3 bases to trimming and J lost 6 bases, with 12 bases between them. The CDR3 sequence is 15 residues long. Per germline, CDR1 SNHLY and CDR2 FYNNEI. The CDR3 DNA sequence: TGTGCCAGCAGTGAGGGGGGGCTGGGTAATTCACCCCTCCACTTT. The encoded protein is CASSEGGLGNSPLHF.

The CDR3 DNA reads TGCGCCAGCAGATTGAGGGACAGGGGCGGGTCAGCTTTCTTT. This translates into CASRLRDRGGSAFF. This chain connects TRBV5-1 to TRBJ1-1, with 10 bases aligning to TRBD1. Trimming at V came to 5 bases and at J to 10 bases, leaving 11 bases not matched to a gene. From germline, CDR1 is SGHRS and CDR2 YFSETQ. This CDR3 is built from 14 residues.

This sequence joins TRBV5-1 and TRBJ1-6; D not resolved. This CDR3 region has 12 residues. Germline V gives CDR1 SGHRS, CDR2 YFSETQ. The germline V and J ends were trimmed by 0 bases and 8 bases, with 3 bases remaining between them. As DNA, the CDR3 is TGCGCCAGCAGCTTGGATTATTCACCCCTCCACTTT. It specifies CASSLDYSPLHF.

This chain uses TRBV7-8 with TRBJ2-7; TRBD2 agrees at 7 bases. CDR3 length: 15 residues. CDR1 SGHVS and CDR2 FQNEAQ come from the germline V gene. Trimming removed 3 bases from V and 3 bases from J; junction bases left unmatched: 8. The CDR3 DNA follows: TGTGCCAGCAGCTTCCGAGCGGGGCAGTACTACGAGCAGTACTTC. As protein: CASSFRAGQYYEQYF. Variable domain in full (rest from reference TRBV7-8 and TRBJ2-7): GAGVSQSPRYKVAKRGQDVALRCDPISGHVSLFWYQQALGQGPEFLTYFQNEAQLDKSGLPSDRFFAERPEGSVSTLKIQRTQQEDSAVYLCASSFRAGQYYEQYFGPGTRLTVT.

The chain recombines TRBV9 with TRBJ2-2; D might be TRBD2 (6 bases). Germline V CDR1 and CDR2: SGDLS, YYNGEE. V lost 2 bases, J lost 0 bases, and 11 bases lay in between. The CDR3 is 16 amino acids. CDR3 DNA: TGTGCCAGCAGCGTTTTTGGGGAGGCGAACACCGGGGAGCTGTTTTTT. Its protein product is CASSVFGEANTGELFF.

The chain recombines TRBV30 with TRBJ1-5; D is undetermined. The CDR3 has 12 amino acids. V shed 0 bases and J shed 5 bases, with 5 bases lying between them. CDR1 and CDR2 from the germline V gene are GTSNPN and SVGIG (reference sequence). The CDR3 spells CAWSVTDQPQHF. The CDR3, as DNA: TGTGCCTGGAGTGTTACAGATCAGCCCCAGCATTTT.

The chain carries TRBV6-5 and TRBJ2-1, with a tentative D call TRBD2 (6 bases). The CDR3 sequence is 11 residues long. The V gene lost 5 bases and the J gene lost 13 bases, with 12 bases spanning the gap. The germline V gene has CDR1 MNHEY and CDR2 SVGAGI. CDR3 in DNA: TGTGCCAGCAGTCCCGGGGGAGTACAGTTCTTC. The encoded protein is CASSPGGVQFF.

CDR3 amino acids: CASSHTGSHGYTF. The CDR3 DNA reads as TGTGCCAGCAGCCACACAGGGTCCCATGGCTACACCTTC. The chain has TRBV14 and TRBJ1-2, with D maybe TRBD1 (6 bases). The CDR3 length is 13 residues. The germline V gene has CDR1 SGHDN and CDR2 FVKESK. Deletions cut 3 bases from V and 6 bases from J, with 11 bases between.

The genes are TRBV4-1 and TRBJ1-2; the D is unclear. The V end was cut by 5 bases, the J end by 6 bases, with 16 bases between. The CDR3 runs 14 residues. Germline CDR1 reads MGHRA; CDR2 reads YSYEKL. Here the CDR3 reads CASSERWALNGYTF. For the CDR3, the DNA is TGCGCCAGCAGCGAGAGGTGGGCTCTGAATGGCTACACCTTC.

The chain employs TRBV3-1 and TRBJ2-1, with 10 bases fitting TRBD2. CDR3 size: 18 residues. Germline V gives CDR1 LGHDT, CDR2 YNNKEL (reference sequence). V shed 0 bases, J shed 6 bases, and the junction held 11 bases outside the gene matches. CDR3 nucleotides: TGTGCCAGCAGCCAAGAGGCCCTTAGCGGGGGGCTCGCCAATGAGCAGTTCTTC. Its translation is CASSQEALSGGLANEQFF.

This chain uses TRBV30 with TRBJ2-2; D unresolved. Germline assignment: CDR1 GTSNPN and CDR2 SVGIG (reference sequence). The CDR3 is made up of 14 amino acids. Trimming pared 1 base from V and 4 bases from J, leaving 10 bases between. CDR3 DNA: TGTGCCTGGAGTGCCCTACTGATCACCGGGGAGCTGTTTTTT. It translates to CAWSALLITGELFF.

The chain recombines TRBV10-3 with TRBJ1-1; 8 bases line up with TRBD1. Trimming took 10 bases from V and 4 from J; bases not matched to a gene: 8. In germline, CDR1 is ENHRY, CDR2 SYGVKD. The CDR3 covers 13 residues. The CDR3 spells CATGGDVVTEAFF. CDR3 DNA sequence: TGTGCCACAGGGGGCGACGTGGTCACTGAAGCTTTCTTT.

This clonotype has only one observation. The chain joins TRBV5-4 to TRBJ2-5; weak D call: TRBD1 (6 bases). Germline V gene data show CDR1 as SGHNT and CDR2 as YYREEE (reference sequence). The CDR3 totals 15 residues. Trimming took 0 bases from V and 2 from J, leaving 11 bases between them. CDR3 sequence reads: CASSLGGPIQETQYF. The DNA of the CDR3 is TGTGCCAGCAGCTTGGGGGGGCCTATTCAAGAGACCCAGTACTTC.

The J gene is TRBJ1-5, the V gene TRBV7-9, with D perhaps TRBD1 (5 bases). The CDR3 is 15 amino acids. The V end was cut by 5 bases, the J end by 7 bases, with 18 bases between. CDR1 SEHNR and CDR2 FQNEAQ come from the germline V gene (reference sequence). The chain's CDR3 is CASSPAGGDEQPQHF. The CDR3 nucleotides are TGTGCCAGCAGCCCGGCGGGGGGGGACGAGCAGCCCCAGCATTTT.

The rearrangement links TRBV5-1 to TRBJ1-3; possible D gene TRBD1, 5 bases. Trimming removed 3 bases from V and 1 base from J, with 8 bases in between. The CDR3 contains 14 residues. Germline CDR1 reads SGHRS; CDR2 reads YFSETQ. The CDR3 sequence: CASSSTASGNTIYF. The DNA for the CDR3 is TGCGCCAGCAGCTCGACAGCTTCTGGAAACACCATATATTTT.

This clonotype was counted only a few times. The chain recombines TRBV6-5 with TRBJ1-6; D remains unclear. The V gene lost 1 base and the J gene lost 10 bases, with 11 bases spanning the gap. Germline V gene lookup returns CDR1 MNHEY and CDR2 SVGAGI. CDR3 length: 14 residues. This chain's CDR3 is CASSYFGAESPLHF. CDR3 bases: TGTGCCAGCAGTTACTTCGGAGCAGAATCACCCCTCCACTTT.

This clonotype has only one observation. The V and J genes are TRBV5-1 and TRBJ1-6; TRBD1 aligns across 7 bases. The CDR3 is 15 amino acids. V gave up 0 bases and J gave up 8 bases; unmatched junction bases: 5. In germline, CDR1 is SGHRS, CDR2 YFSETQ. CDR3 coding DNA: TGCGCCAGCAGCTTGGAGACAGGGAAGCATTCACCCCTCCACTTT. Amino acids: CASSLETGKHSPLHF.

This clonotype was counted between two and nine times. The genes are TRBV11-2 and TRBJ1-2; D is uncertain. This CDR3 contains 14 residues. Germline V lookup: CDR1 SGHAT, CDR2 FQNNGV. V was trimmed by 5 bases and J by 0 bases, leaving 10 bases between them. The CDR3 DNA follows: TGTGCCAGCAGCCCTGATGGGGCTAACTATGGCTACACCTTC. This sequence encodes CASSPDGANYGYTF.

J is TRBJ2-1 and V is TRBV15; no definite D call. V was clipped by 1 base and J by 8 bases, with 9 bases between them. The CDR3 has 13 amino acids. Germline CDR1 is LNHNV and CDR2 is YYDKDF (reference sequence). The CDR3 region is CATSRASNDEQFF. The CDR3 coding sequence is TGTGCCACCAGCAGAGCCTCTAACGATGAGCAGTTCTTC.

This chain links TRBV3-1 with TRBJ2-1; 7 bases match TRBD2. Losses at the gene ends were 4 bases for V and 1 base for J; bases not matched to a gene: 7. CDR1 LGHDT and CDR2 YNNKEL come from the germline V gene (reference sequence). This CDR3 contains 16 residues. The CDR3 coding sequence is TGTGCCAGCAGCCCAGGGCGGCGGGGGTCCTACAATGAGCAGTTCTTC. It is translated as CASSPGRRGSYNEQFF.